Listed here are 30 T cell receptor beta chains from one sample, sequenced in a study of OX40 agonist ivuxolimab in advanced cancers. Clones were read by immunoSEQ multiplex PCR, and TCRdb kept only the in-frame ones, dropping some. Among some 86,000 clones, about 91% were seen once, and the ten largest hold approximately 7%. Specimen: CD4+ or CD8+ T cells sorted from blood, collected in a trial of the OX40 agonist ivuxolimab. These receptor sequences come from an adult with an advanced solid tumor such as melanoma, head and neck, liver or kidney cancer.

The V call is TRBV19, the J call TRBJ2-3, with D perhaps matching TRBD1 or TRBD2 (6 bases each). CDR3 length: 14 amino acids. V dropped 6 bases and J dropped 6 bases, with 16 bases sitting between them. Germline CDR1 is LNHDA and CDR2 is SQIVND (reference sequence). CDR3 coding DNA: TGTGCCAGTAGGACCCCTGGGGGGCCGGATACGCAGTATTTT. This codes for CASRTPGGPDTQYF.

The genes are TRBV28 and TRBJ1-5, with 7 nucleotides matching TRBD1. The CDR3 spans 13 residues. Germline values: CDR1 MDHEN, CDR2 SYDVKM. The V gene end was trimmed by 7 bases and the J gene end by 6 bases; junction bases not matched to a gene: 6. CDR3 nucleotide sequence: TGTGCCAGCACTGCAGGGGGTCGTCAGCCCCAGCATTTT. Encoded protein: CASTAGGRQPQHF.

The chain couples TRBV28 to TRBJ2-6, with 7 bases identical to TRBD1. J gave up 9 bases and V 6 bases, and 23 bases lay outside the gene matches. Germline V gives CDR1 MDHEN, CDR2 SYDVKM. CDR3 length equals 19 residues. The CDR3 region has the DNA TGTGCCAGCAGGGGACAGAACCAAACAAAAGATCTAAGTGTCAACGTCCTGACTTTC. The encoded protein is CASRGQNQTKDLSVNVLTF.

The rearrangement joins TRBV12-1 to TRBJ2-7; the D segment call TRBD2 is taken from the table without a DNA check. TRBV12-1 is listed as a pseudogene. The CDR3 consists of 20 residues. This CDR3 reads CASSFGGARGRAELGDEQYF. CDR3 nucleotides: TGTGCCAGCAGCTTTGGAGGAGCACGCGGGAGGGCCGAACTCGGGGACGAGCAGTACTTC.

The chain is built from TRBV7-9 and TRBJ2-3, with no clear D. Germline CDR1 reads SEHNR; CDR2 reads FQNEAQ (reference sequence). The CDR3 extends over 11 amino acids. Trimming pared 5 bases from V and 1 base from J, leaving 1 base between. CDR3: CASSRTDTQYF. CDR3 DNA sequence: TGTGCCAGCAGCCGCACAGATACGCAGTATTTT.

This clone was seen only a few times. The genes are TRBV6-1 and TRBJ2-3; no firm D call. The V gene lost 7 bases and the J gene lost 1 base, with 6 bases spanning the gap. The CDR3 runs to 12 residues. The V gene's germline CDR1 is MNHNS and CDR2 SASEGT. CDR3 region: CASIRGTDTQYF. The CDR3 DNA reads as TGTGCCAGCATCCGGGGCACAGATACGCAGTATTTT.

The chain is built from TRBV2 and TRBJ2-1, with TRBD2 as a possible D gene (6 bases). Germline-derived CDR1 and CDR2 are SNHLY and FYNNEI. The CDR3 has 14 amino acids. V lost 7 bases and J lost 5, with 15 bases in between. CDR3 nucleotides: TGTGCCAGCAAATTCCACGGAGGGAACAATGAGCAGTTCTTC. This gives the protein CASKFHGGNNEQFF. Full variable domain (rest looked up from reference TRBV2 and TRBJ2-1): EPEVTQTPSHQVTQMGQEVILRCVPISNHLYFYWYRQILGQKVEFLVSFYNNEISEKSEIFDDQFSVERPDGSNFTLKIRSTKLEDSAMYFCASKFHGGNNEQFFGPGTRLTVL.

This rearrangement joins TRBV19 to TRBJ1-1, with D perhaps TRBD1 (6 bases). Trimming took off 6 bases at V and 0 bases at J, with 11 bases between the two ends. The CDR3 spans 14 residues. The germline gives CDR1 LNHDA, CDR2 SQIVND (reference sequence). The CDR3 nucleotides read TGTGCCAGTAGCACGACAGGTTTGAACACTGAAGCTTTCTTT. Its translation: CASSTTGLNTEAFF.

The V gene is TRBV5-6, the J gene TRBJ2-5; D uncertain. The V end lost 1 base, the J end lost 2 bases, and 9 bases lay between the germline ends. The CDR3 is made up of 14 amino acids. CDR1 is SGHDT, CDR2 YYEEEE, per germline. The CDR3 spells CASSLIWSQETQYF. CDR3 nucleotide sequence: TGTGCCAGCAGCTTGATTTGGAGTCAAGAGACCCAGTACTTC. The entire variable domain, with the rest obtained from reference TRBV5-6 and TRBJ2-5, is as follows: DAGVTQSPTHLIKTRGQQVTLRCSPKSGHDTVSWYQQALGQGPQFIFQYYEEEERQRGNFPDRFSGHQFPNYSSELNVNALLLGDSALYLCASSLIWSQETQYFGPGTRLLVL.

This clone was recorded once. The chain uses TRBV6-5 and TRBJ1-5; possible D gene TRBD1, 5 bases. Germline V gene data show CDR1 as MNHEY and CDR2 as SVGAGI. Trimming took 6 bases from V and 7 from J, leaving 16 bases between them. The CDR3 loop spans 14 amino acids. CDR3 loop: CASSSGQWGQPQHF. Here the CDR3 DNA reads TGTGCCAGCAGCTCGGGGCAGTGGGGCCAGCCCCAGCATTTT.

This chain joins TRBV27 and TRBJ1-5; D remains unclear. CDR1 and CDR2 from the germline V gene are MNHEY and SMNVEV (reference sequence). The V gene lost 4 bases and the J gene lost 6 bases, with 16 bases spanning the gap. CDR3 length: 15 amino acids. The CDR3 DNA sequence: TGTGCCAGCAGTTCCCTCTCCGGAACGGGTCAGCCCCAGCATTTT. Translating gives CASSSLSGTGQPQHF.

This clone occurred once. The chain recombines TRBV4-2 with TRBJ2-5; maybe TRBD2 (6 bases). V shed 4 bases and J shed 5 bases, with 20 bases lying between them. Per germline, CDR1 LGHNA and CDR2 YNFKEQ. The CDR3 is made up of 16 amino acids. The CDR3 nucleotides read TGTGCCAGCAGCCGGGTCACCAACGGGGGAGATGAGACCCAGTACTTC. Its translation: CASSRVTNGGDETQYF.

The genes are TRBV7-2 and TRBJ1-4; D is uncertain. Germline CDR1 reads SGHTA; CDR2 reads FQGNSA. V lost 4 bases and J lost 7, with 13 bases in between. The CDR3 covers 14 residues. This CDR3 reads CASSSQVWVEKLFF. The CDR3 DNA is TGTGCCAGCAGCTCCCAGGTGTGGGTTGAAAAACTGTTTTTT. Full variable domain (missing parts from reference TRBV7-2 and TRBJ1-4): GAGVSQSPSNKVTEKGKDVELRCDPISGHTALYWYRQSLGQGLEFLIYFQGNSAPDKSGLPSDRFSAERTGGSVSTLTIQRTQQEDSAVYLCASSSQVWVEKLFFGSGTQLSVL.

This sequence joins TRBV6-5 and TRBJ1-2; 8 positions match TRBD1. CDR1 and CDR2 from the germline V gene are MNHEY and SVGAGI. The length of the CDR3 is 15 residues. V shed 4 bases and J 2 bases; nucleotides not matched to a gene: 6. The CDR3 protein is CASSFTGTGNYGYTF. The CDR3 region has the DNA TGTGCCAGCAGTTTTACCGGGACAGGAAACTATGGCTACACCTTC.

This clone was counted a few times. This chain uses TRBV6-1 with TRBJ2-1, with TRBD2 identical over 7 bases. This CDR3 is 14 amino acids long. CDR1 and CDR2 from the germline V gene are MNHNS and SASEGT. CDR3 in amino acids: CVGANSGGGNEQFF. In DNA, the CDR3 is TGTGTCGGGGCCAATTCGGGAGGCGGAAATGAGCAGTTCTTC.

This CDR3 reads CASRSKGEIAYNEQFF. In DNA, the CDR3 is TGTGCCAGCCGTTCAAAAGGGGAGATAGCGTACAATGAGCAGTTCTTC. The V call is TRBV13, the J call TRBJ2-1; D could derive from TRBD1 or TRBD2 (5 bases each). CDR1 and CDR2 (germline): PRHDT, FYEKMQ (reference sequence). V gave up 8 bases and J gave up 4 bases, with 21 bases separating them. CDR3 size: 16 residues.

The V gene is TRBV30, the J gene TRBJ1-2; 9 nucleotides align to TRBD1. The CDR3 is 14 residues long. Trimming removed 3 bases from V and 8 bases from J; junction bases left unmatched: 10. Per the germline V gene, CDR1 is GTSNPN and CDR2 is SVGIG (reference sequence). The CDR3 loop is CAWRRQGEGGGYTF. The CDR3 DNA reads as TGTGCCTGGAGACGACAGGGGGAAGGAGGGGGCTACACCTTC.

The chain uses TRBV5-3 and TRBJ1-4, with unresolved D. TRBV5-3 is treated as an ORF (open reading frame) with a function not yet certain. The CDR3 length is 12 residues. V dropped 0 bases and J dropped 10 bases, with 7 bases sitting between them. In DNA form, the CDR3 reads TGTGCCAGAAGCTTGGGCCGGGGAAAACTGTTTTTT. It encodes CARSLGRGKLFF.

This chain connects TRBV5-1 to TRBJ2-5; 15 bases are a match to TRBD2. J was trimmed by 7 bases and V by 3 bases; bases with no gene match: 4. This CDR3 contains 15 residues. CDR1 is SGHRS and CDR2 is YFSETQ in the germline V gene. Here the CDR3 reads CASSSGLAGGLTQYF. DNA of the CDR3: TGCGCCAGCAGCTCAGGACTAGCGGGAGGGTTGACCCAGTACTTC.

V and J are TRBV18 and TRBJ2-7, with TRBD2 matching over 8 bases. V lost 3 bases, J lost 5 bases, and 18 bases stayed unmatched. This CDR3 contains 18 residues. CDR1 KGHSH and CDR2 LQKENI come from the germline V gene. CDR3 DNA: TGTGCCAGCTCACCGGAGGCCGGGACTAGGAGGTCGTTGGACGAGCAGTACTTC. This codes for CASSPEAGTRRSLDEQYF.

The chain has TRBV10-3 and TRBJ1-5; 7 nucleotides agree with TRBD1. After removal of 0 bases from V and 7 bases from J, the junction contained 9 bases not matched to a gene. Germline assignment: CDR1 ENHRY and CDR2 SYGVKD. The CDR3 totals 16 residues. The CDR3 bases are TGTGCCATCAGTGAGTCGACCTACAGGGGAGAGCAGCCCCAGCATTTT. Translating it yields CAISESTYRGEQPQHF.

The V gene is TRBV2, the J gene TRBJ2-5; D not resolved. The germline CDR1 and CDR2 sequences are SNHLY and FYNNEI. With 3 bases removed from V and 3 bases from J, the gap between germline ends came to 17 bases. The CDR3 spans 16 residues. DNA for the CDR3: TGTGCCAGCAGTGAGGAATTGGGGTATGCAAAAGAGACCCAGTACTTC. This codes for CASSEELGYAKETQYF.

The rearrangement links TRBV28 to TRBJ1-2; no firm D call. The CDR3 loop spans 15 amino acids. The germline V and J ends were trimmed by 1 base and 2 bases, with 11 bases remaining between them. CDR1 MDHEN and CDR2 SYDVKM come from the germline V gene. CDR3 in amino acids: CASSLLIGQNYGYTF. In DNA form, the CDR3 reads TGTGCCAGCAGTTTATTAATTGGGCAAAACTATGGCTACACCTTC.

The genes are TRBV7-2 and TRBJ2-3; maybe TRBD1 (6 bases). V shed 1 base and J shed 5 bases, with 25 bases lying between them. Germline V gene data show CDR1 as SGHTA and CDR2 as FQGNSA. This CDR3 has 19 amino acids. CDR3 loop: CASSLVWGPQIRLQDTQYF. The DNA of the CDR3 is TGTGCCAGCAGCTTAGTATGGGGGCCCCAGATACGATTACAAGATACGCAGTATTTT.

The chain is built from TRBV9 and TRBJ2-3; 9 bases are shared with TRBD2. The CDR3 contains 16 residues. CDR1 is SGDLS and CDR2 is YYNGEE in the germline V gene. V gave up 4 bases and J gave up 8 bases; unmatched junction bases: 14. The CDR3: CASSKRGLALDGTQYF. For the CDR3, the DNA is TGTGCCAGCAGCAAGCGGGGACTAGCCTTAGACGGTACGCAGTATTTT. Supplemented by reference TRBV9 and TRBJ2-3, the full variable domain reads DSGVTQTPKHLITATGQRVTLRCSPRSGDLSVYWYQQSLDQGLQFLIQYYNGEERAKGNILERFSAQQFPDLHSELNLSSLELGDSALYFCASSKRGLALDGTQYFGPGTRLTVL.

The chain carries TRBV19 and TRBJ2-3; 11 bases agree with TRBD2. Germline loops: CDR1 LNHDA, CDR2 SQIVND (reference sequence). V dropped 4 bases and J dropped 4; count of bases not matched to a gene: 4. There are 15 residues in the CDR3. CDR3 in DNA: TGTGCCAGTAGTACTAGCGGGAGGTTCTCAGATACGCAGTATTTT. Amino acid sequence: CASSTSGRFSDTQYF.

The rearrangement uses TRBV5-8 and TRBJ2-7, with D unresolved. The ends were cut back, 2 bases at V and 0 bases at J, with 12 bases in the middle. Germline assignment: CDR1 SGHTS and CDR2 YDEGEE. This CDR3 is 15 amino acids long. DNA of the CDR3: TGTGCCAGCAGCTTCTGGGGTATCAGCTCCTACGAGCAGTACTTC. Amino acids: CASSFWGISSYEQYF.

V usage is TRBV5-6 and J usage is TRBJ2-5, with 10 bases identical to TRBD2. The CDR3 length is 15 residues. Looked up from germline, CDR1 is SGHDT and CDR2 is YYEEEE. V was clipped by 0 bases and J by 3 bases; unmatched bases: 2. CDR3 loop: CASSLGGTSEETQYF. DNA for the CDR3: TGTGCCAGCAGCTTGGGGGGGACTAGCGAAGAGACCCAGTACTTC.

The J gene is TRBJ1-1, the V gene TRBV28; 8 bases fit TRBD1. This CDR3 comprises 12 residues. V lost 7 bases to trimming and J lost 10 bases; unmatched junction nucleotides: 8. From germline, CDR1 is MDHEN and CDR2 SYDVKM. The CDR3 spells CASILGQGVAFF. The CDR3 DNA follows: TGTGCCAGCATCCTCGGACAGGGCGTAGCTTTCTTT. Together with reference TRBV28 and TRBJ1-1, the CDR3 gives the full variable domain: DVKVTQSSRYLVKRTGEKVFLECVQDMDHENMFWYRQDPGLGLRLIYFSYDVKMKEKGDIPEGYSVSREKKERFSLILESASTNQTSMYLCASILGQGVAFFGQGTRLTVV.

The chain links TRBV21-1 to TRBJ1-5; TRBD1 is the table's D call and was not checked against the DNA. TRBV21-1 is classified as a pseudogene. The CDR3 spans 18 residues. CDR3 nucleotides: TGTGCCAGCAGCAAATTGAGCCAGGGGGTATCGAGCAATCAGCCCCAGCATTTT. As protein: CASSKLSQGVSSNQPQHF.